Each of the 6 T cell receptor beta chains below was sequenced from the same sample in a study of cytomegalovirus exposure and HLA in healthy donors. The PCR contained 60 Vbeta and 13 Jbeta primers. TCRdb's copy holds only in-frame clones and misses some; the assay was immunoSEQ multiplex PCR. The profile covers about 160,000 clones, with around 78% appearing a single time and 3.1% taken by the ten largest. Material: PBMCs. The origin of the receptors is a woman aged 35 to 49 in good health and CMV-seronegative.

This chain connects TRBV25-1 to TRBJ1-2, with D uncertain. This CDR3 comprises 13 residues. V lost 5 bases and J 3 bases, leaving 10 bases between the germline ends. Germline V CDR1 and CDR2: MGHDK, SYGVNS. The CDR3 DNA reads as TGTGCCAGCAGTCTCCACGGGGACTATGGCTACACCTTC. It yields the protein CASSLHGDYGYTF.

V usage is TRBV5-1 and J usage is TRBJ2-1; 10 bases fit TRBD1. The V segment lost 4 bases and the J segment 7 bases; nucleotides outside the gene matches: 8. Germline V CDR1 and CDR2: SGHRS, YFSETQ. The CDR3 runs 15 residues. CDR3 in amino acids: CASSMGQGYRNEQFF. The CDR3 DNA reads TGCGCCAGCAGCATGGGACAGGGGTATAGGAATGAGCAGTTCTTC.

This chain joins TRBV28 and TRBJ2-1, with 9 bases aligning to TRBD1. CDR3 size: 16 residues. V dropped 1 base and J dropped 3; count of bases not matched to a gene: 4. The germline V gene has CDR1 MDHEN and CDR2 SYDVKM. The CDR3 reads CASSLLGTGYYNEQFF. CDR3 nucleotides: TGTGCCAGCAGTTTATTAGGGACAGGGTACTACAATGAGCAGTTCTTC.

CDR3 sequence (DNA): TGTGCCAGCAGTCGCCCCCACCGACAGTTGTTCACCTTC. It specifies CASSRPHRQLFTF. The rearrangement uses TRBV28 and TRBJ1-2; possible D gene TRBD1, 5 bases. Looked up from germline, CDR1 is MDHEN and CDR2 is SYDVKM. Between the trimmed V and J ends, which lost 5 bases and 13 bases, there was a span of 20 bases. This CDR3 region has 13 residues.

V gene TRBV27 combines with J gene TRBJ2-3; D ambiguous. CDR1 is MNHEY and CDR2 is SMNVEV in the germline V gene (reference sequence). V lost 4 bases and J 2 bases, leaving 4 bases between the germline ends. There are 12 residues in the CDR3. Here the CDR3 DNA reads TGTGCCAGCAGTTCTTACACAGATACGCAGTATTTT. Translation: CASSSYTDTQYF.

Note on this clone: A junction boundary mismatches the germline segment, possibly from a read error. The chain employs TRBV5-6 and TRBJ1-1, with D perhaps TRBD1 (5 bases). This CDR3 is built from 15 residues. CDR1 SGHDT and CDR2 YYEEEE come from the germline V gene. CDR3 residues: CASSLGDAGDTEAFF. DNA of the CDR3: TGTGCCAGCAGTTTGGGGGACGCGGGGGACACTGAAGCTTTCTTT.